The 24 T cell receptor beta chains reported below all come from one sample, sequenced in a study of spatial heterogeneity in lung cancer. Each CDR3 protein is one row after TCRdb ran MiXCR on the 5' RACE reads. This table holds tens of thousands of distinct CDR3 sequences, more than 6.5% found once. Time point here: blood at routine non-recurrence follow-up after resection. Whole RNA, isolated from tumor, nontumor lung or frozen PBMC, was sequenced without prior sorting. Sequences were derived from PBMCs, sampled at follow-up. The receptors here all came from a female donor with early-stage non-small cell lung cancer.

This clonotype came up many times. The gene calls are TRBV7-9 and TRBJ2-5; the match to TRBD1 covers 7 bases. Losses at the gene ends were 4 bases for V and 4 bases for J; bases not matched to a gene: 9. CDR1 and CDR2 from the germline V gene are SEHNR and FQNEAQ (reference sequence). The CDR3 spans 15 residues. This CDR3 reads CASSYLRQGAETQYF. The CDR3 DNA reads as TGTGCCAGCAGCTACCTCAGACAGGGCGCAGAGACCCAGTACTTC.

The table lists this clonotype with many counts. This chain links TRBV20-1 with TRBJ2-7; D is unresolved. The CDR3 length is 14 residues. With 4 bases removed from V and 0 bases from J, the gap between germline ends came to 13 bases. The germline CDR1 and CDR2 sequences are DFQATT and SNEGSKA (reference sequence). The CDR3 spells CSANPERYSYEQYF. The CDR3 DNA reads TGCAGTGCTAATCCAGAGCGTTACTCCTACGAGCAGTACTTC.

The chain carries TRBV6-2 or TRBV6-3 and TRBJ1-1, with 7 bases fitting TRBD1. Germline loops: CDR1 MNHEY, CDR2 SVGEGT. The CDR3 has 14 amino acids. Trimming took 6 bases from V and 1 from J; bases not matched to a gene: 5. The CDR3 spells CASSGQAGNTEAFF. The CDR3 nucleotides are TGTGCCAGCAGCGGACAGGCAGGGAACACTGAAGCTTTCTTT.

This clonotype was observed at least ten times. This sequence joins TRBV6-5 and TRBJ2-7; D not resolved. Germline V gene sequence: CDR1 MNHEY, CDR2 SVGAGI. Trimming cost V 6 bases and J 1 base, with 13 bases left between them. This CDR3 contains 14 residues. Here the CDR3 reads CASRPTGLSYEQYF. The CDR3 nucleotides read TGTGCCAGCAGGCCGACCGGGCTTTCCTACGAGCAGTACTTC.

This clonotype was seen many times. Here the CDR3 reads CSAQGGVGDTQYF. DNA for the CDR3: TGCAGTGCCCAAGGCGGGGTGGGGGATACGCAGTATTTT. This chain links TRBV20-1 with TRBJ2-3; weak D call: TRBD2 (6 bases). This CDR3 is 13 amino acids long. V gave up 6 bases and J gave up 6 bases, with 16 bases separating them. Germline lookup yields CDR1 DFQATT and CDR2 SNEGSKA (reference sequence).

This clonotype showed up many times. This chain connects TRBV5-1 to TRBJ1-1, with TRBD1 as a possible D gene (6 bases). In germline, CDR1 is SGHRS, CDR2 YFSETQ. Trimming cost V 4 bases and J 0 bases, with 10 bases left between them. CDR3 size: 14 residues. The CDR3 loop is CASSPGQVNTEAFF. In DNA form, the CDR3 reads TGCGCCAGCAGCCCGGGACAAGTGAACACTGAAGCTTTCTTT.

This clonotype turned up a few times. The chain uses TRBV18 and TRBJ1-1; 7 bases line up with TRBD1. Germline trimming cut 6 bases from V and 5 bases from J; bases unmatched to any gene: 12. The CDR3 sequence is 15 residues long. Germline loops: CDR1 KGHSH, CDR2 LQKENI. As DNA, the CDR3 is TGTGCCAGCTCTGGGACTAAGGGGGCTGAGACTGAAGCTTTCTTT. It yields the protein CASSGTKGAETEAFF.

The chain employs TRBV5-1 and TRBJ2-3; possibly TRBD2 for D (5 bases). The V end lost 4 bases, the J end lost 4 bases, and 16 bases lay between the germline ends. CDR3 length: 15 residues. CDR1 and CDR2 (germline): SGHRS, YFSETQ. CDR3 in DNA: TGCGCCAGCAGCCCTACTCCGGGGTCCTCAGATACGCAGTATTTT. This sequence encodes CASSPTPGSSDTQYF.

This clonotype was seen repeatedly, ten times or more. The chain couples TRBV20-1 to TRBJ2-3; unclear D gene. CDR1 is DFQATT, CDR2 SNEGSKA, per germline (reference sequence). This CDR3 is 14 amino acids long. Trimming shortened V by 6 bases and J by 4 bases, and 17 bases separated the two germline ends. CDR3 in amino acids: CSAPPTALADTQYF. CDR3 in DNA: TGCAGTGCCCCCCCGACTGCCCTCGCAGATACGCAGTATTTT.

This clonotype came up a few times. The chain couples TRBV6-2 or TRBV6-3 to TRBJ1-5, with TRBD1 matching 8 bases. CDR1 is MNHEY, CDR2 SVGEGT, per germline. The CDR3 has 16 amino acids. With V trimmed by 8 bases and J by 2 bases, 11 bases remained unmatched. For the CDR3, the DNA is TGTGCCAGCTCCCCCGGACAGGGAAAGGGCAATCAGCCCCAGCATTTT. Encoded protein: CASSPGQGKGNQPQHF.

This clonotype was detected ten times or more. The V gene is TRBV10-3, the J gene TRBJ2-5; 13 bases fit TRBD2. Germline CDR1 reads ENHRY; CDR2 reads SYGVKD. This CDR3 has 15 amino acids. Trimming removed 3 bases from V and 7 bases from J; junction bases left unmatched: 5. In DNA, the CDR3 is TGTGCCATCAGTGAAGGGACTAGCGGGGTTGGGACCCAGTACTTC. Translated, it gives CAISEGTSGVGTQYF.

Ten or more counts support this clonotype. V is TRBV20-1 and J is TRBJ1-1; D is uncertain. V was clipped by 3 bases and J by 0 bases, with 8 bases between them. Germline V lookup: CDR1 DFQATT, CDR2 SNEGSKA (reference sequence). This CDR3 has 13 amino acids. The CDR3 DNA reads TGCAGTGCTAGCGGTAGTTTGAACACTGAAGCTTTCTTT. Protein sequence: CSASGSLNTEAFF.

This clonotype was counted a few times. The chain has TRBV6-6 and TRBJ1-5; perhaps TRBD1 as D (6 bases). The germline V gene has CDR1 MNHNY and CDR2 SVGAGI (reference sequence). CDR3 length equals 16 residues. Trimming cost V 2 bases and J 1 base, with 12 bases left between them. The CDR3 sequence: CASSYGTGLSNQPQHF. CDR3 DNA: TGTGCCAGCAGTTACGGAACAGGGTTAAGCAATCAGCCCCAGCATTTT.

At least ten counts were recorded for this clonotype. This chain links TRBV29-1 with TRBJ1-1; D gene unclear. Germline assignment: CDR1 SQVTM and CDR2 ANQGSEA. The CDR3 is made up of 14 amino acids. The germline V and J ends were trimmed by 6 bases and 3 bases, with 17 bases remaining between them. The DNA of the CDR3 is TGCAGCGTCCCAGGAGGGAGCATGGACACTGAAGCTTTCTTT. Its protein is CSVPGGSMDTEAFF.

This clonotype has a count of ten or more. The CDR3 bases are TGCGCCAGCAGCCAGAAGGAGCGGGGCACAGATACGCAGTATTTT. Translation: CASSQKERGTDTQYF. The chain is built from TRBV4-3 and TRBJ2-3, with a possible D match to TRBD2 (6 bases). Germline values: CDR1 LGHNA, CDR2 YSLEER. There are 15 residues in the CDR3. V lost 3 bases, J lost 1 base, and 11 bases lay in between.

The sample holds many counts of this clonotype. The V gene is TRBV24-1, the J gene TRBJ1-1; the D is unclear. The CDR3 is made up of 12 amino acids. With 4 bases removed from V and 5 bases from J, the gap between germline ends came to 7 bases. Germline V gives CDR1 KGHDR, CDR2 SFDVKD. The CDR3 nucleotides read TGTGCCACCAGTGAGGGAGGGACTGAAGCTTTCTTT. This sequence encodes CATSEGGTEAFF.

Ten or more counts support this clonotype. The V call is TRBV24-1, the J call TRBJ2-5, with D hard to call. The germline CDR1 and CDR2 sequences are KGHDR and SFDVKD. The V and J ends lost 4 bases and 5 bases respectively, with 4 bases between them. The length of the CDR3 is 11 residues. This CDR3 reads CATSDGETQYF. DNA for the CDR3: TGTGCCACCAGTGACGGGGAGACCCAGTACTTC.

The sample holds a few counts of this clonotype. The V and J genes are TRBV4-3 and TRBJ2-7; D remains ambiguous. The V end was cut by 4 bases, the J end by 2 bases, with 15 bases between. The germline V gene encodes CDR1 LGHNA and CDR2 YSLEER. The length of the CDR3 is 15 residues. The CDR3 loop is CASSLATAAPYEQYF. The DNA for the CDR3 is TGCGCCAGCAGCCTTGCTACCGCCGCTCCCTACGAGCAGTACTTC.

This clonotype was seen at least ten times. The chain carries TRBV2 and TRBJ2-1; 9 bases align to TRBD1. This CDR3 is 16 amino acids long. Per the germline V gene, CDR1 is SNHLY and CDR2 is FYNNEI. The trim removed 2 bases at V and 7 bases at J, leaving 9 bases unmatched. In DNA form, the CDR3 reads TGTGCCAGCAGTGAAAGACAGGGGGGGCCGTGGAATGAGCAGTTCTTC. Translated: CASSERQGGPWNEQFF.

V gene TRBV4-1 combines with J gene TRBJ2-6; TRBD1 matches at 9 bases. The junction had 6 bases not matched to a gene; V was cut back by 1 base and J by 2 bases. The CDR3 length is 18 residues. The germline CDR1 and CDR2 sequences are MGHRA and YSYEKL. The CDR3 sequence is CASSQVGQGTPGANVLTF. The CDR3 coding sequence is TGCGCCAGCAGCCAAGTGGGACAGGGAACCCCTGGGGCCAACGTCCTGACTTTC.

This clonotype turned up a few times. This chain uses TRBV9 with TRBJ2-3, with D tentatively TRBD2 (6 bases). The V end lost 7 bases, the J end lost 3 bases, and 12 bases lay between the germline ends. This CDR3 comprises 13 residues. Germline lookup yields CDR1 SGDLS and CDR2 YYNGEE. The CDR3 loop is CASQLGGTDTQYF. The CDR3 nucleotides read TGTGCCAGCCAACTTGGAGGGACAGATACGCAGTATTTT. Full variable domain (outside the CDR3, taken from reference TRBV9 and TRBJ2-3): DSGVTQTPKHLITATGQRVTLRCSPRSGDLSVYWYQQSLDQGLQFLIQYYNGEERAKGNILERFSAQQFPDLHSELNLSSLELGDSALYFCASQLGGTDTQYFGPGTRLTVL.

This clonotype has at least ten counts. This rearrangement joins TRBV24-1 to TRBJ1-4; D gene uncertain. The CDR3 covers 15 residues. Trimming took 2 bases from V and 8 from J, leaving 14 bases between them. Per germline, CDR1 KGHDR and CDR2 SFDVKD. The CDR3 here is CATSDSRAGEEKLFF. The CDR3 DNA follows: TGTGCCACCAGTGATTCCCGGGCCGGGGAGGAAAAACTGTTTTTT.

The table lists this clonotype with a few counts. V is TRBV24-1 and J is TRBJ2-3; D is unresolved. Germline V gene lookup returns CDR1 KGHDR and CDR2 SFDVKD. The CDR3 totals 13 residues. V was clipped by 1 base and J by 4 bases, with 5 bases between them. CDR3 sequence: CATSDFKADTQYF. Written as DNA, the CDR3 is TGTGCCACCAGTGATTTTAAGGCAGATACGCAGTATTTT.

The rearrangement uses TRBV2 and TRBJ2-7; TRBD1 matches 8 bases. Germline CDR1 SNHLY, CDR2 FYNNEI. V lost 5 bases, J lost 0 bases, and 6 bases stayed unmatched. The CDR3 is 15 residues long. In nucleotides, the CDR3 is TGTGCCAGCAGTACGGGACAGGATAACTCCTACGAGCAGTACTTC. It encodes CASSTGQDNSYEQYF.